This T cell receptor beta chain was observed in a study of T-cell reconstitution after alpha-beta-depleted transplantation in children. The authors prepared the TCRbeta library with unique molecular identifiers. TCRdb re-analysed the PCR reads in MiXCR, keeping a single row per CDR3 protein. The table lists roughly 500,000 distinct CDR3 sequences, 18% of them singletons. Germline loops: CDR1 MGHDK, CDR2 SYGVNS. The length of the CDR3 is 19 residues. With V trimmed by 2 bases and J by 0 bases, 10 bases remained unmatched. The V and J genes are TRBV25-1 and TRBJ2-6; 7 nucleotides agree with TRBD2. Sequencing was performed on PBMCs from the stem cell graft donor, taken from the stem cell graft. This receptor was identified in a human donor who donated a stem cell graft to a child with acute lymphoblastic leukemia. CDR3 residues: CASSEGRAVHVSGANVLTF. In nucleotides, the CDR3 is TGTGCCAGCAGTGAAGGGAGGGCAGTCCACGTCTCTGGGGCCAACGTCCTGACTTTC.